Reported below is one T cell receptor beta chain. The CDR3 extends over 15 amino acids. Trimming left V 2 bases short and J 4 bases short, with 14 bases between. Germline V gene data show CDR1 as MDHEN and CDR2 as SYDVKM. It was during active infection that Seattle patients were enrolled and then longitudinally followed. The data derive from a study of blood T cell repertoires in COVID-19. Only in-frame clones appear in the TCRdb table, and some are missing; sequencing was by immunoSEQ multiplex PCR. The sample has roughly 410,000 clones, roughly 90% seen once. The J gene is TRBJ1-1, the V gene TRBV28; D perhaps matches TRBD1 (5 bases). The clonotype was recovered from a middle-aged woman with COVID-19, enrolled during active disease. The sequenced sample was peripheral blood. CDR3 DNA: TGTGCCAGCAGTTTACCTCGGCGGGGCGGCACTGAAGCTTTCTTT. Protein sequence: CASSLPRRGGTEAFF.